The next 14 T cell receptor beta chains were all read from a single sample in a study of shared clonotypes between healthy human individuals. The data were produced by immunoSEQ multiplex PCR, yet TCRdb's version contains in-frame clones alone and is incomplete. The sample records hundreds of thousands of clones, around 77% being singletons. Sequencing was performed on PBMCs. The receptors stem from a woman aged 40-49 years in good health. Some clones in this sample may be carry-over from other donors' samples.

This chain uses TRBV6-1 with TRBJ2-1, with 16 positions matching TRBD2. The CDR3 is 16 amino acids. J was trimmed by 9 bases and V by 4 bases; bases with no gene match: 6. Germline values: CDR1 MNHNS, CDR2 SASEGT. The CDR3 loop reads CASSVTGTSGRGEQFF. CDR3 bases: TGTGCCAGCAGTGTAACCGGGACTAGCGGGAGGGGTGAGCAGTTCTTC.

CDR3 coding DNA: TGTGCCAGCAGGCAGAGACTTTATAATGAAAAACTGTTTTTT. This codes for CASRQRLYNEKLFF. The V gene is TRBV28, the J gene TRBJ1-4; no clear D. This CDR3 is 14 amino acids long. V lost 6 bases and J 4 bases, leaving 12 bases between the germline ends. The V gene's germline CDR1 is MDHEN and CDR2 SYDVKM. Supplemented by reference TRBV28 and TRBJ1-4, the full variable domain reads DVKVTQSSRYLVKRTGEKVFLECVQDMDHENMFWYRQDPGLGLRLIYFSYDVKMKEKGDIPEGYSVSREKKERFSLILESASTNQTSMYLCASRQRLYNEKLFFGSGTQLSVL.

This chain links TRBV5-5 with TRBJ2-1; TRBD2 matches 13 bases. CDR3 length equals 15 residues. Germline CDR1 is SGHKS and CDR2 is YYEKEE (reference sequence). Trimming at V came to 3 bases and at J to 6 bases, leaving 3 bases not matched to a gene. The DNA for the CDR3 is TGTGCCAGCAGCTCTGGACTAGCGGGAGTCAATGAGCAGTTCTTC. Residues: CASSSGLAGVNEQFF. The entire variable domain, with the rest obtained from reference TRBV5-5 and TRBJ2-1, is as follows: DAGVTQSPTHLIKTRGQQVTLRCSPISGHKSVSWYQQVLGQGPQFIFQYYEKEERGRGNFPDRFSARQFPNYSSELNVNALLLGDSALYLCASSSGLAGVNEQFFGPGTRLTVL.

The chain is built from TRBV6-6 and TRBJ2-7; tentatively, D is TRBD1 or TRBD2 (6 bases each). The CDR3 is 13 amino acids. Trimming took 6 bases from V and 0 from J, leaving 9 bases between them. Germline V gives CDR1 MNHNY, CDR2 SVGAGI (reference sequence). CDR3 in amino acids: CASSRGRSYEQYF. The CDR3 DNA follows: TGTGCCAGCAGCCGGGGGCGCTCCTACGAGCAGTACTTC.

This chain links TRBV4-3 with TRBJ2-1, with a tentative D call TRBD2 (5 bases). The CDR3 extends over 15 amino acids. CDR1 and CDR2 from the germline V gene are LGHNA and YSLEER. V was cut by 0 bases and J by 0 bases, with 6 bases left in between. The CDR3 DNA follows: TGCGCCAGCAGCCAAGATGAGGGCTCCTACAATGAGCAGTTCTTC. Amino acids: CASSQDEGSYNEQFF.

The chain uses TRBV6-1 and TRBJ2-7, with D possibly being TRBD2 (7 bases). The CDR3 is made up of 15 amino acids. Trimming pared 1 base from V and 3 bases from J, leaving 13 bases between. Germline V gene lookup returns CDR1 MNHNS and CDR2 SASEGT. The CDR3 region is CASSEVGGGFYEQYF. The CDR3 DNA reads TGTGCCAGCAGTGAAGTAGGGGGAGGGTTCTACGAGCAGTACTTC.

About this clone: The sample contains more than one DNA sequence encoding this CDR3. The chain recombines TRBV18 with TRBJ1-1, with 7 bases aligning to TRBD1. Germline lookup yields CDR1 KGHSH and CDR2 LQKENI. The V and J ends lost 6 bases and 2 bases, in that order; junction bases with no gene match: 9. This CDR3 comprises 15 residues. The CDR3 DNA sequence: TGTGCCAGCTCTCGAACCGGGACAGACAACACTGAAGCTTTCTTT. This translates into CASSRTGTDNTEAFF.

The chain carries TRBV13 and TRBJ1-5; D ambiguous. In germline, CDR1 is PRHDT, CDR2 FYEKMQ (reference sequence). Trimming shortened V by 1 base and J by 7 bases, and 8 bases separated the two germline ends. CDR3 size: 13 residues. The CDR3 region is CASSLAAEQPQHF. CDR3 nucleotide sequence: TGTGCCAGCAGCTTAGCGGCAGAACAGCCCCAGCATTTT.

The chain joins TRBV28 to TRBJ2-7; TRBD1 matches 7 bases. Germline loops: CDR1 MDHEN, CDR2 SYDVKM. After removal of 6 bases from V and 3 bases from J, the junction contained 14 bases not matched to a gene. The CDR3 contains 16 residues. The CDR3 here is CASSSPGQMDRYEQYF. The CDR3 DNA is TGTGCCAGCAGCTCCCCGGGACAGATGGACCGCTACGAGCAGTACTTC.

This chain uses TRBV2 with TRBJ2-7; no definite D call. V shed 7 bases and J shed 3 bases, with 16 bases lying between them. This CDR3 is built from 14 residues. Germline CDR1 SNHLY, CDR2 FYNNEI. DNA for the CDR3: TGTGCCAGCATGCTGGAGCCTCGGGTCTACGAGCAGTACTTC. It translates to CASMLEPRVYEQYF.

The chain couples TRBV18 to TRBJ1-1, with TRBD1 identical over 7 bases. The junction had 10 bases not matched to a gene; V was cut back by 4 bases and J by 5 bases. CDR3 length: 15 residues. Germline CDR1 and CDR2: KGHSH and LQKENI. Here the CDR3 DNA reads TGTGCCAGCTCACGAGACCCAGGGGGGTGGACTGAAGCTTTCTTT. Protein product: CASSRDPGGWTEAFF.

This chain links TRBV5-1 with TRBJ2-1; 9 bases line up with TRBD1. In germline, CDR1 is SGHRS, CDR2 YFSETQ. This CDR3 region has 15 residues. The J segment lost 8 bases and the V segment lost 0 bases, leaving 6 bases of the junction unmatched. Written as DNA, the CDR3 is TGCGCCAGCAGCTTGGACAGGGGGCATTGGGATGAGCAGTTCTTC. Amino acids: CASSLDRGHWDEQFF.

With respect to this clone: This sample also contains other DNA sequences that code for the same CDR3. This sequence joins TRBV10-1 and TRBJ2-5; maybe TRBD2 (5 bases). The J call may not be correct, given that the DNA end is closer to TRBJ2-7. Germline assignment: CDR1 WNHNN and CDR2 SYGVQD (reference sequence). CDR3 length: 11 amino acids. CDR3 sequence (DNA): TGCGCCAGCCAAGGGAGTGACGAGCAGTACTTC. Translation gives CASQGSDEQYF.

The rearrangement joins TRBV9 to TRBJ2-3; perhaps D is TRBD1 or TRBD2 (5 bases each). V shed 4 bases and J shed 2 bases, with 11 bases lying between them. The V gene's germline CDR1 is SGDLS and CDR2 YYNGEE. The CDR3 loop spans 14 amino acids. The CDR3 DNA reads as TGTGCCAGCAGCCGGGGCACTAACACAGATACGCAGTATTTT. It encodes CASSRGTNTDTQYF.